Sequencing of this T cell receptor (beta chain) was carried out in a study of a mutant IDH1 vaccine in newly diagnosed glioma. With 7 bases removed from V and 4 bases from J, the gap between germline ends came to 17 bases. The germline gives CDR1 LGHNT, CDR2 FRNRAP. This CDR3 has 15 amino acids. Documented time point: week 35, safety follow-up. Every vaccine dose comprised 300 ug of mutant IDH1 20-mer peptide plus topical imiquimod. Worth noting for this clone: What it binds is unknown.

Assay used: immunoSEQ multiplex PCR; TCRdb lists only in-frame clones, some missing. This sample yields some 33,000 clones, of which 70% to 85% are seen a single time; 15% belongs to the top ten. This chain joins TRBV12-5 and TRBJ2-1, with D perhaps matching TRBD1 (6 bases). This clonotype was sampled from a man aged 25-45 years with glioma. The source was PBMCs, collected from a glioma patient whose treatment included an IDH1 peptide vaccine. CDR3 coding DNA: TGTGCTAGTGCTTCCGGGACAAGCGATTACAATGAGCAGTTCTTC. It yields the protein CASASGTSDYNEQFF.